This is a list of T cell receptor beta chains from one sample in a study of shared clonotypes between healthy human individuals. Clones were sequenced by immunoSEQ multiplex PCR, and TCRdb holds only the in-frame ones, with some missing. Here the sample spans 550,000 to 750,000 clones, around 90% being singletons. The sample comprised naive CD8+ T cells sorted from blood. The receptors were gathered from a man younger than 45 in good health. CDR3s include the opening cysteine and the closing phenylalanine or tryptophan. A D gene is named only where the DNA matches it firmly. Where a row states a size, it is once, few, many or the class of an expanded clone; other rows omit it.

v_call	clone_size	j_call	d_call	cdr3_nt	cdr3_aa
TRBV6-5	-	TRBJ2-1	-	TGTGCCAGCAGTTACGGGTACCACAATGAGCAGTTCTTC	CASSYGYHNEQFF
TRBV11-2	-	TRBJ2-5	-	TGTGCCAGCAGCTTAATATCTGGACAAATCCAAGAGACCCAGTACTTC	CASSLISGQIQETQYF
TRBV7-9	once	TRBJ1-1	-	TGTGCCAGCAGCTTAGTGGGCCAGGAACTTATGAACACTGAAGCTTTCTTT	CASSLVGQELMNTEAFF
TRBV7-9	-	TRBJ1-4	-	TGTGCCAGCAGCTCCTACAGGGTTGAAAATGAAAAACTGTTTTTT	CASSSYRVENEKLFF
TRBV6-1	many	TRBJ2-3	-	TGTGCCAGCAGTGAATTATCAGTTACGCAGTATTTT	CASSELSVTQYF
TRBV6-1	-	TRBJ2-7	TRBD1	TGTGCCAGCATGGGGGACAGCTCCTACGAGCAGTACTTC	CASMGDSSYEQYF
TRBV7-8	-	TRBJ2-5	-	TGTGCCAGCAGCGGGATAGCTAGTCCCGAGGCCCAGTACTTC	CASSGIASPEAQYF
TRBV7-6	-	TRBJ2-3	-	TGTGCCAGCAGCCCCAGCCCAGATACGCAGTATTTT	CASSPSPDTQYF
TRBV7-9	-	TRBJ2-1	-	TGTGCCAGCAGCTCCAGGGGATATGAGCAGTTCTTC	CASSSRGYEQFF
TRBV7-2	-	TRBJ1-1	-	TGTGCCAGCAGCTGGGCCCGAGTCGCTGAAGCTTTCTTT	CASSWARVAEAFF
TRBV6-1	-	TRBJ2-7	-	TGTGCCAGCAGTGAATTGACAGCCTACGAGCAGTACTTC	CASSELTAYEQYF
TRBV10-3	-	TRBJ2-1	-	TGTGCCATCACGGCAGCCCTGGTGGATGAGCAGTTCTTC	CAITAALVDEQFF
TRBV6-5	-	TRBJ2-1	TRBD2	TGTGCCAGCAGTTACCAAGCTAGCGGGGGGTCGGAGCAGTTCTTC	CASSYQASGGSEQFF
TRBV28	-	TRBJ2-7	-	TGTGCCAGCAGTTTTCGAGGGAGAACCGCCTACGAGCAGTACTTC	CASSFRGRTAYEQYF
TRBV10-3	once	TRBJ2-7	TRBD2	TGTGCCAACGCCCCGGGACTAGCGGGAGGCAACACCTACGAGCAGTACTTC	CANAPGLAGGNTYEQYF
TRBV19	-	TRBJ1-1	-	TGTGCCAGTAGTATACAGGGCCTGAACACTGAAGCTTTCTTT	CASSIQGLNTEAFF
TRBV28	many	TRBJ1-3	-	TGTGCCAGCAGTCTCGGAAACACCATATATTTT	CASSLGNTIYF
TRBV5-1	-	TRBJ2-7	TRBD2	TGCGCCAGCAGCTTATCGACTAGCGGGAGTGGCGAGCAGTACTTC	CASSLSTSGSGEQYF
TRBV27	-	TRBJ2-3	TRBD1	TGTGCCAGCAGTTACCCAACCCCCGGGACAGGGATAGATACGCAGTATTTT	CASSYPTPGTGIDTQYF
TRBV18	-	TRBJ2-1	-	TGTGCCAGCTCACCAAGTCCAAACGATGAGCAGTTCTTC	CASSPSPNDEQFF